This T cell receptor beta chain is from a study of shared clonotypes between healthy human individuals. Study-level background: Plates per donor: three CD4 naive, three CD4 memory, two CD8 naive, one CD8 memory. General study points: The study found lower generation probabilities in non-shared clonotypes than in those shared by all four donors.

CDR1 and CDR2 (germline): MNHNY, SVGAGI (reference sequence). Trimming took off 6 bases at V and 0 bases at J, with 5 bases between the two ends. CDR3 length: 12 residues. Sequencing was performed with immunoSEQ multiplex PCR; in TCRdb, only in-frame clones are kept and a portion is missing. This sample has about 600,000 clones, with around 97% found just once. As concerns this clone: Its specificity is unknown.

Specimen: naive CD4+ T cells sorted from blood. Noted subset: CD45RA+ positively selected. This sequence was found in a woman aged 25-40 years in good health. The J gene is TRBJ1-2, the V gene TRBV6-6; D uncertain. The CDR3 protein is CASRGSNYGYTF. For the CDR3, the DNA is TGTGCCAGCAGGGGGTCTAACTATGGCTACACCTTC.